The 21 T cell receptor beta chains given below trace back to one sample, sequenced in a study of cytomegalovirus exposure and HLA in healthy donors. PCR primers comprised 60 Vbeta and 13 Jbeta primers. Clones were sequenced by immunoSEQ multiplex PCR, and TCRdb holds only the in-frame ones, with some missing. Among over 100,000 clones listed, about 69% were seen once. The sequencing input was PBMCs. The receptors here all came from a human donor in good health.

This clone has just one count. The genes are TRBV19 and TRBJ1-1, with D uncertain. The V end was cut by 7 bases, the J end by 1 base, with 13 bases between. The CDR3 covers 14 residues. Looked up from germline, CDR1 is LNHDA and CDR2 is SQIVND (reference sequence). The CDR3 region is CASNTALSNTEAFF. DNA of the CDR3: TGTGCCAGTAATACAGCCTTATCGAACACTGAAGCTTTCTTT.

The rearrangement uses TRBV9 and TRBJ2-2; 7 bases fit TRBD1. The germline V gene encodes CDR1 SGDLS and CDR2 YYNGEE. This CDR3 has 15 residues. With 4 bases clipped from V and 4 bases from J, the junction kept 7 bases outside the gene matches. The DNA for the CDR3 is TGTGCCAGCAGCACCGGGACAGCAATCACCGGGGAGCTGTTTTTT. It codes for CASSTGTAITGELFF.

With respect to this clone: Other DNA sequences in the same sample also yield this CDR3. The rearrangement uses TRBV18 and TRBJ2-4, with 10 bases aligning to TRBD1. The CDR3 length is 14 residues. The J segment lost 5 bases and the V segment lost 2 bases, leaving 0 bases of the junction unmatched. CDR1 and CDR2 from the germline V gene are KGHSH and LQKENI. CDR3 coding DNA: TGTGCCAGCTCACCAGGGACAGGGGAAAACATTCAGTACTTC. It is translated as CASSPGTGENIQYF. Based on the CDR3 plus reference TRBV18 and TRBJ2-4, the full variable domain is NAGVMQNPRHLVRRRGQEARLRCSPMKGHSHVYWYRQLPEEGLKFMVYLQKENIIDESGMPKERFSAEFPKEGPSILRIQQVVRGDSAAYFCASSPGTGENIQYFGAGTRLSVL.

A few counts support this clone. The chain links TRBV9 to TRBJ1-4; TRBD1 agrees at 9 bases. The CDR3 totals 16 residues. Germline values: CDR1 SGDLS, CDR2 YYNGEE. V shed 4 bases, J shed 7 bases, and the junction held 11 bases outside the gene matches. This CDR3 is CASSSRANRGREKLFF. The CDR3 nucleotides are TGTGCCAGCAGCTCCCGAGCGAACAGGGGGCGTGAAAAACTGTTTTTT.

This chain joins TRBV11-2 and TRBJ2-1; 7 bases match TRBD1. The germline V gene encodes CDR1 SGHAT and CDR2 FQNNGV. The CDR3 is 16 amino acids. J gave up 5 bases and V 5 bases, and 12 bases lay outside the gene matches. The CDR3 nucleotides read TGTGCCAGCAGCCCCCGTTTAAGGGACAGCCACAATGAGCAGTTCTTC. This gives the protein CASSPRLRDSHNEQFF.

For this clone: One junction end does not reproduce the germline sequence, and a read error may be involved. The V call is TRBV2, the J call TRBJ1-4; TRBD1 aligns across 8 bases. Germline V CDR1 and CDR2: SNHLY, FYNNEI. This CDR3 has 15 residues. DNA for the CDR3: TGTGCCAGCAGTGAGGGACAGGCGACAAATGAAAAACTGCTTTTT. Protein product: CASSEGQATNEKLLF.

The rearrangement joins TRBV29-1 to TRBJ1-5; no firm D call. Germline V gene lookup returns CDR1 SQVTM and CDR2 ANQGSEA. V was pared by 2 bases and J by 1 base, with 18 bases between. The CDR3 extends over 17 amino acids. DNA for the CDR3: TGCAGCGTTGAACCGTATTCCGACTTTATGAGCAATCAGCCCCAGCATTTT. As protein: CSVEPYSDFMSNQPQHF. The entire variable domain, with the rest obtained from reference TRBV29-1 and TRBJ1-5, is as follows: SAVISQKPSRDICQRGTSLTIQCQVDSQVTMMFWYRQQPGQSLTLIATANQGSEATYESGFVIDKFPISRPNLTFSTLTVSNMSPEDSSIYLCSVEPYSDFMSNQPQHFGDGTRLSIL.

The chain carries TRBV6-1 and TRBJ2-1; D gene ambiguous. Germline V lookup: CDR1 MNHNS, CDR2 SASEGT. The CDR3 consists of 15 residues. V was clipped by 1 base and J by 2 bases, with 9 bases between them. CDR3 loop: CASSEGAMPYNEQFF. The CDR3 nucleotides read TGTGCCAGCAGTGAAGGGGCTATGCCCTACAATGAGCAGTTCTTC.

The chain employs TRBV11-2 and TRBJ1-1; 10 bases are shared with TRBD1. The V gene end was trimmed by 1 base and the J gene end by 1 base; junction bases not matched to a gene: 6. Germline loops: CDR1 SGHAT, CDR2 FQNNGV. This CDR3 contains 17 residues. The chain's CDR3 is CASSLGRRDRGNTEAFF. The CDR3 bases are TGTGCCAGCAGCTTAGGTCGCCGGGACAGGGGGAACACTGAAGCTTTCTTT.

J is TRBJ1-2 and V is TRBV14, with D maybe TRBD1 (5 bases). Trimming took 2 bases from V and 8 from J, leaving 15 bases between them. The CDR3 runs 14 residues. Per the germline V gene, CDR1 is SGHDN and CDR2 is FVKESK. The CDR3 here is CASSQTLGGDGYTF. In nucleotides, the CDR3 is TGTGCCAGCAGCCAAACCCTGGGGGGAGACGGCTACACCTTC. The full variable domain, in which reference TRBV14 and TRBJ1-2 provide the parts outside the CDR3, is EAGVTQFPSHSVIEKGQTVTLRCDPISGHDNLYWYRRVMGKEIKFLLHFVKESKQDESGMPNNRFLAERTGGTYSTLKVQPAELEDSGVYFCASSQTLGGDGYTFGSGTRLTVV.

In its sample, this clone was seen a few times. The rearrangement uses TRBV30 and TRBJ2-1, with D possibly being TRBD2 (6 bases). CDR1 GTSNPN and CDR2 SVGIG come from the germline V gene (reference sequence). This CDR3 has 12 amino acids. The CDR3 spells CASAGLGNEQFF. CDR3 in DNA: TGTGCATCTGCGGGATTAGGCAATGAGCAGTTCTTC.

The chain couples TRBV11-2 to TRBJ2-4; D ambiguous. The V end was cut by 5 bases, the J end by 0 bases, with 8 bases between. The germline CDR1 and CDR2 sequences are SGHAT and FQNNGV. This CDR3 spans 14 amino acids. CDR3 protein: CASSQQLAKNIQYF. As DNA, the CDR3 is TGTGCCAGCAGCCAACAGTTAGCCAAAAACATTCAGTACTTC.

This chain uses TRBV29-1 with TRBJ1-2; D ambiguous. The CDR3 contains 13 residues. V lost 3 bases to trimming and J lost 3 bases, with 11 bases between them. Per germline, CDR1 SQVTM and CDR2 ANQGSEA. The CDR3 DNA follows: TGCAGCGTTGATTCCCAGGTCGACTATGGCTACACCTTC. Protein product: CSVDSQVDYGYTF.

The J gene is TRBJ2-1, the V gene TRBV29-1; D ambiguous. The germline V and J ends were trimmed by 4 bases and 9 bases, with 22 bases remaining between them. The germline CDR1 and CDR2 sequences are SQVTM and ANQGSEA. The length of the CDR3 is 15 residues. CDR3 residues: CSVVMMAMALGEQFF. CDR3 DNA sequence: TGCAGCGTTGTGATGATGGCTATGGCTCTAGGTGAGCAGTTCTTC.

In its sample, this clone was seen once. V is TRBV6-5 and J is TRBJ2-1; TRBD1 might be the D (8 bases). CDR3 size: 14 residues. Germline assignment: CDR1 MNHEY and CDR2 SVGAGI. V lost 7 bases to trimming and J lost 7 bases, with 17 bases between them. The CDR3 nucleotides are TGTGCCAGCAACCGATACAGGGGGGGAAATGAGCAGTTCTTC. The encoded protein is CASNRYRGGNEQFF.

This chain links TRBV5-1 with TRBJ2-5; D is unresolved. Germline CDR1 SGHRS, CDR2 YFSETQ. V dropped 2 bases and J dropped 4 bases, with 6 bases sitting between them. CDR3 length: 12 residues. CDR3 coding DNA: TGCGCCAGCAGCTTTTCGTCAGAGACCCAGTACTTC. This sequence encodes CASSFSSETQYF. The entire variable domain, with the rest obtained from reference TRBV5-1 and TRBJ2-5, is as follows: KAGVTQTPRYLIKTRGQQVTLSCSPISGHRSVSWYQQTPGQGLQFLFEYFSETQRNKGNFPGRFSGRQFSNSRSEMNVSTLELGDSALYLCASSFSSETQYFGPGTRLLVL.

The genes are TRBV7-9 and TRBJ1-2; 8 positions agree with TRBD1. Per the germline V gene, CDR1 is SEHNR and CDR2 is FQNEAQ (reference sequence). The trim removed 5 bases at V and 6 bases at J, leaving 11 bases unmatched. The CDR3 covers 15 residues. CDR3 DNA: TGTGCCAGCAGCCCCAGGATGCAGGGGGCTCATGGCTACACCTTC. This encodes CASSPRMQGAHGYTF.

This chain links TRBV7-3 with TRBJ2-5; weak D call: TRBD2 (6 bases). V was pared by 2 bases and J by 4 bases, with 11 bases between. Germline V gives CDR1 SGHTA, CDR2 FQGTGA. The CDR3 is made up of 14 amino acids. The CDR3 loop reads CASSLSGTAETQYF. The CDR3 coding sequence is TGTGCCAGCAGCTTATCAGGGACTGCAGAGACCCAGTACTTC.

V gene TRBV7-8 combines with J gene TRBJ1-2; the D is unclear. The CDR3 totals 14 residues. Deletions cut 1 base from V and 4 bases from J, with 10 bases between. Germline V gene sequence: CDR1 SGHVS, CDR2 FQNEAQ. The CDR3, as DNA: TGTGCCAGCAGCTTAGATGAATCGGGCTATGGCTACACCTTC. This translates into CASSLDESGYGYTF.

The V gene is TRBV4-1, the J gene TRBJ2-2, with 7 bases matching TRBD2. Trimming at V came to 4 bases and at J to 6 bases, leaving 8 bases not matched to a gene. The CDR3 loop spans 15 amino acids. Per germline, CDR1 MGHRA and CDR2 YSYEKL. In nucleotides, the CDR3 is TGCGCCAGCAGCCCCCAGGTGGGAGGGCCCGGGGAGCTGTTTTTT. Translated: CASSPQVGGPGELFF.

V is TRBV11-2 and J is TRBJ2-7, with D possibly TRBD1 on 6 matching bases. Trimming left V 2 bases short and J 5 bases short, with 13 bases between. Germline loops: CDR1 SGHAT, CDR2 FQNNGV. CDR3 length: 14 amino acids. Here the CDR3 reads CASSLIQGPHEQYF. In DNA form, the CDR3 reads TGTGCCAGCAGCTTAATCCAGGGGCCCCACGAGCAGTACTTC.